This T cell receptor (beta chain) is from a study of blood T cell repertoires in COVID-19 (dated by TCRdb to about 2020). As for the study more broadly: The collaborator samples originated in the United States, Italy and Spain and spanned the acute and convalescent phases of COVID-19. The material from the prospective study consisted of cDNA or gDNA derived from T cells, B-cell-depleted T cells, or PBMCs. The dataset comprised deeply sampled blood TCRbeta repertoires from subjects exposed to, actively infected with, or recovered from COVID-19. The repertoires were released in a freely available public database intended as a resource for research on the immune response to SARS-CoV-2. Samples were obtained from the ongoing ImmuneRACE study (first 160 participants) and from over a thousand subjects provided by 6 global collaborators. The sample metadata nearly always contained a de-identified subject ID, COVID-19 status, age in years and sex. Where available, HLA class I and class II types were obtained from metadata supplied by the sample provider rather than from assay-based typing. Summary of the overall study and its limitations: Clinical and demographic metadata were provided uncurated, with the amount varying by source and participant.

Comments on this clone: Its antigen is not yet known. No much larger clone is present one base from it, and per-base qualities are unavailable.

The collaborating institutions used their own protocols to collect whole blood in K2EDTA tubes. For TCRbeta analysis, collaborators shipped samples as frozen whole blood, isolated PBMCs, or DNA extracted from either of those sample types. The CDR3 sequence holds 13 residues, the cysteine and phenylalanine included. Only the CDR3 DNA is retained, 39 bases long and in frame from the first base. The trim is 6 bases for V and 3 bases for J, with a gap of 10 bases between the germline ends. For CDR1 and CDR2, the germline V gene lists MGHDK and SYGVNS. TCRbeta CDR3 regions were amplified from genomic DNA using the immunoSEQ Assay, a bias-controlled multiplex PCR. The source study handled its data this way. The number of nucleated cells in each sample was estimated by amplification of reference gene primers within the assay. To quantify the absolute abundance of each unique TCRbeta CDR3 rearrangement, sequence reads were collapsed and filtered. For each sample, productive Simpson clonality was calculated as the square root of Simpson's diversity index across productive rearrangements. TCRdb took over this immuneACCESS table, retaining in-frame rearrangements with V and J assigned. Such tables are incomplete; in checked studies, under half of the missing clones stem from an unresolved V gene, and the remainder is unexplained. V and J calls and clone size are given by that table; D and trimming were obtained from the DNA. The sample yields under 500,000 clones; approximately 90% were counted once. More than 4% of the sample is held by the ten biggest clonotypes.

The sequence came from a woman aged 25 to 39 with acute or convalescent COVID-19. Specimen: peripheral blood. The sequence links TRBV25-1 to TRBJ2-3; the D region possibly corresponds to TRBD2 (5 bases align). The CDR3 amino acid sequence is: CASSPGGTDTQYF. DNA sequence: TGTGCCAGCAGCCCCGGAGGAACAGATACGCAGTATTTT.